These T cell receptor beta chains were read from a single sample in a study of T cells in Graves' hyperthyroidism and ophthalmopathy. TCRdb redid the calling of the multiplex PCR reads with MiXCR, one entry per CDR3 protein. The sample has hundreds of thousands of distinct CDR3 sequences; about 20% are singletons. The material sequenced was blood. Every receptor here comes from a man aged 25-40 years with Graves' ophthalmopathy. The conserved cysteine and the conserved F or W are not part of the CDR3 here. A D gene is named only where the DNA matches it firmly. Size is omitted from some rows. Given values are once, few, many or a class for expanded clones.

cdr3_aa cdr3_length clone_size v_call d_call
SASHRGMNTEAF 12 few TRBV20-1 TRBD1
ASSDLDTSTDTQY 13 few TRBV6-1 NA
ASAPEGTFYGYT 12 few TRBV27 NA
ASRPGTGIDEQY 12 NA TRBV2 TRBD1
ASSVGNSNQPQH 12 many TRBV9 NA
ASSTHRDSPNEQF 13 many TRBV11-3 TRBD1
ASNEQF 6 NA TRBV2 NA
ASSYRITSNTGELF 14 few TRBV6-2/TRBV6-3 NA
ASSQGTELF 9 many TRBV11-2 NA
ASSPGQNMNTEAF 13 many TRBV5-1 NA
ASSIPGQPQH 10 NA TRBV19 NA
ASSQDREENIQY 12 many TRBV3-1 NA
ASSQDRDFTQPQH 13 few TRBV4-1 NA
ASSLSGSTADTQY 13 NA TRBV5-1 TRBD2
ASSQGIGGSYNEQF 14 few TRBV14 NA
SASGTAHTDTQY 12 many TRBV20-1 TRBD1
ASSYSGRIIGGYT 13 NA TRBV6-6 NA
ASSEAGRGYNSPLH 14 NA TRBV2 NA
ASSRGTSNEQF 11 few TRBV3-1 TRBD2
ASSGDRGRDFYGYT 14 few TRBV9 TRBD1
ASSLFLNEKLF 11 many TRBV13 NA
ASSATGEKETQY 12 NA TRBV5-1 TRBD1
SASGRGSSYNEQF 13 NA TRBV20-1 TRBD2
ASTRGGSTEAF 11 many TRBV28 NA
ASSDDQWTEAF 11 NA TRBV10-1 NA
ASSLSGAGRASYEQY 15 NA TRBV28 TRBD2
ASSQFSSDTQY 11 few TRBV3-1 NA
ASSEGGGRGTEAF 13 few TRBV6-4 NA
ASRSFGETYNSPLH 14 NA TRBV7-9 NA
ASSTSVGGGEQY 12 few TRBV2 TRBD2
ASSMSGTGGIQETQY 15 NA TRBV5-8 TRBD1
ATFFYSRTEAF 11 NA TRBV6-1 NA
ASSFGGRDSGNTIY 14 many TRBV28 NA
SAGDGRLAGTDTQY 14 few TRBV20-1 NA
ASSSWVAGHYEQY 13 NA TRBV27 TRBD2
ASSQGGGDQPQH 12 NA TRBV5-4 NA
ASSLPQAFGNTIY 13 many TRBV5-1 NA
ASSLVGLAGVVNEQF 15 NA TRBV12-3/TRBV12-4 TRBD2
ASSQGTVSYEQY 12 few TRBV5-1 NA
ASSLESRSGFYNEQF 15 few TRBV7-9 TRBD2
ASSLSGRRTETQY 13 NA TRBV27 NA
AWSVTMTGINQPQH 14 NA TRBV30 TRBD1
ASSLAGNYGYT 11 many TRBV28 NA
ASSFVGSRWDNEQF 14 NA TRBV7-9 NA
ATSRDLGVSWVNEQF 15 few TRBV15 NA
SASAALAGFEQY 12 many TRBV20-1 TRBD2
ATSDPGTTGQETQY 14 NA TRBV27 NA
ASSSGLDYNEQF 12 once TRBV27 TRBD2
ATSRDQGETQY 11 few TRBV15 NA
SAVEAASGQETQY 13 few TRBV20-1 TRBD2
SARLAGAGEQF 11 NA TRBV29-1 TRBD2
ASSVATRVGETQY 13 NA TRBV3-1 NA
ASSQGAGINEQF 12 few TRBV3-1 NA
ASSPRAGVSSGANVLT 16 NA TRBV18 TRBD2
SVLRGTGGGTEAF 13 NA TRBV29-1 TRBD1
ASSVGQTMAEAF 12 many TRBV2 NA
ASSVDTGTNYGYT 13 NA TRBV9 NA
ASSGEPGTDTQY 12 NA TRBV27 NA